This T cell receptor (beta chain) was obtained from a study of T cells expressing NK-cell markers. About the study: Sorted CD3+CD56+NKG2C+, CD3+CD56+NKG2C- and CD3+CD56-NKG2C+ T-cell subsets were beta-chain profiled. Eight donors were sequenced, of whom seven were HCMV-seropositive, while the remaining one was HCMV-seronegative.

The CDR3 is 14 amino acids. TCRdb reworked the 5' RACE reads into one entry per CDR3 protein, no DNA. This sample's clone table lists around 550,000 distinct CDR3 sequences. This chain links TRBV12-3 or TRBV12-4 with TRBJ2-7; no DNA is available, so the TRBD1 call from TCRdb remains unchecked. The sequenced sample was blood T cells: a sorted CD56 or NKG2C T cell subset, CD4+ or CD8+ T cells, or bulk PBMC T cells (not recorded which). The origin of this receptor is a young man in good health. CDR3 region: CASNYRGPAYEQYF.